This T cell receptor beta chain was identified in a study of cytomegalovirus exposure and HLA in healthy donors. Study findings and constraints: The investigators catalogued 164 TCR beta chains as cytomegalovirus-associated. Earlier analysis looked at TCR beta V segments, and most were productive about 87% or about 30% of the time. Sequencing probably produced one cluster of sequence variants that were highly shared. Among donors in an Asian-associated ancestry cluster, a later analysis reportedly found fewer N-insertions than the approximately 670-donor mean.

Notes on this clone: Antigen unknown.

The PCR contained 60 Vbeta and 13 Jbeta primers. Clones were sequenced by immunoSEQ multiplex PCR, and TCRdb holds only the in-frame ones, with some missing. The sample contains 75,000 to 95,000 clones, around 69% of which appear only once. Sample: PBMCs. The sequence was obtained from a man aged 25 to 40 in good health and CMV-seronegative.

The CDR3 nucleotides read TGTGCCAGTAGTATAGCCAGACAGTTACAAGAGACCCAGTACTTC. Translating gives CASSIARQLQETQYF. This chain links TRBV19 with TRBJ2-5, with D perhaps matching TRBD1 (5 bases). The CDR3 runs 15 residues. V was clipped by 1 base and J by 2 bases, with 11 bases between them. Germline values: CDR1 LNHDA, CDR2 SQIVND (reference sequence).